The present entry profiles one T cell receptor (beta chain) with its context. The table came from immunoSEQ multiplex PCR; TCRdb's copy has only in-frame clones and leaves some out. The table records around 250,000 clones, around 86% of them present only once. The record originates from a study of blood T cell repertoires in COVID-19. Study at large: Some COVID-19 samples were acute and others convalescent; all came from the United States, Italy and Spain. Sources were T cells, B-cell-depleted T cells, or PBMCs; the material itself was cDNA or gDNA.

This clonotype originated in a woman aged 45-59 years who had recovered from COVID-19. The sample comprised PBMCs or T cells enriched from blood (not recorded which).

The CDR3 loop is CASSLIPASGGYNEQFF. The CDR3 nucleotides are TGTGCCAGCAGCTTAATTCCGGCTAGCGGGGGCTACAATGAGCAGTTCTTC. V gene TRBV7-2 combines with J gene TRBJ2-1; 10 bases line up with TRBD2. This CDR3 contains 17 residues. V dropped 2 bases and J dropped 3; count of bases not matched to a gene: 7. Germline values: CDR1 SGHTA, CDR2 FQGNSA.